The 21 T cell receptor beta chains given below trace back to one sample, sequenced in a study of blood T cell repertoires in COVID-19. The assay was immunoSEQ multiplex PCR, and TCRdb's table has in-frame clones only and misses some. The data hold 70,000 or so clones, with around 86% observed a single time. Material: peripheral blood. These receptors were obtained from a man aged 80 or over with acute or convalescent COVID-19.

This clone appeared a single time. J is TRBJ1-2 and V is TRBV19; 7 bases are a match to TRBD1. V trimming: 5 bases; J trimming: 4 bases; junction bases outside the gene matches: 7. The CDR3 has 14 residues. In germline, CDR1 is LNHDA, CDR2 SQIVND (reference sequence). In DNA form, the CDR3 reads TGTGCCAGTAGTTCCCAGGGACAGTCCTATGGCTACACCTTC. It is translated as CASSSQGQSYGYTF.

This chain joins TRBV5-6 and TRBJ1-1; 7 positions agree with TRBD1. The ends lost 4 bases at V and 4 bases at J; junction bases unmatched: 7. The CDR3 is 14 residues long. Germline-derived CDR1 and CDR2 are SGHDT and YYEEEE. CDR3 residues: CASSITGVATEAFF. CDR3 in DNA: TGTGCCAGCAGCATCACAGGGGTAGCCACTGAAGCTTTCTTT.

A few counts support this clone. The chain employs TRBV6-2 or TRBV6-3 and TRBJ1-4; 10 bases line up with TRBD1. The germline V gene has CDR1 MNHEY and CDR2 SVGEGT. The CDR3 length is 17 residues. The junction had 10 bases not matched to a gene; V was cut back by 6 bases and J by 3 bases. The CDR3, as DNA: TGTGCCAGCAGCAGGACCGGGACAGGGGAAGCTAATGAAAAACTGTTTTTT. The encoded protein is CASSRTGTGEANEKLFF.

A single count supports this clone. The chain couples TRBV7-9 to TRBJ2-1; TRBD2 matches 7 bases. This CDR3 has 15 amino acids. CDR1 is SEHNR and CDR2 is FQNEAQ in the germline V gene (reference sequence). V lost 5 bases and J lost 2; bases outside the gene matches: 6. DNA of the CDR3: TGTGCCAGCAGCCTCCAGGGAGGGACCTACAATGAGCAGTTCTTC. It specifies CASSLQGGTYNEQFF.

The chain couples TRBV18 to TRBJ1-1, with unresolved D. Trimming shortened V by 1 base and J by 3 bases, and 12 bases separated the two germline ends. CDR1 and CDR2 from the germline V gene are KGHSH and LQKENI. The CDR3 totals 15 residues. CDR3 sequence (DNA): TGTGCCAGCTCACCACGGCCAGGACTCTACACTGAAGCTTTCTTT. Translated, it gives CASSPRPGLYTEAFF.

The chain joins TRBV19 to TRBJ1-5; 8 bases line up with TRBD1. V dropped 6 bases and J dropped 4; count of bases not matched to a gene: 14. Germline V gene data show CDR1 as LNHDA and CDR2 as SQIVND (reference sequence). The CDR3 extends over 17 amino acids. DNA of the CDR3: TGTGCCAGTAGGGAGGCAGGGGGCGGTTATGAGAATCAGCCCCAGCATTTT. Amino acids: CASREAGGGYENQPQHF.

Written as DNA, the CDR3 is TGCGCCAGCAGCGTGAGGCATACCGGGGAGCTGTTTTTT. It codes for CASSVRHTGELFF. J is TRBJ2-2 and V is TRBV5-1; no clear D. The CDR3 sequence is 13 residues long. Trimming left V 4 bases short and J 5 bases short, with 9 bases between. The V gene's germline CDR1 is SGHRS and CDR2 YFSETQ.

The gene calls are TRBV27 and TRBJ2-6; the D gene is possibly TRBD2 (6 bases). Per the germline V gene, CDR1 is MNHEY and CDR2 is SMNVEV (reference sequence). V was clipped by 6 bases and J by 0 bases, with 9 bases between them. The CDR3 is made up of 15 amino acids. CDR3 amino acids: CASRAGLSGANVLTF. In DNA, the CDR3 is TGTGCCAGCAGGGCGGGACTCTCTGGGGCCAACGTCCTGACTTTC.

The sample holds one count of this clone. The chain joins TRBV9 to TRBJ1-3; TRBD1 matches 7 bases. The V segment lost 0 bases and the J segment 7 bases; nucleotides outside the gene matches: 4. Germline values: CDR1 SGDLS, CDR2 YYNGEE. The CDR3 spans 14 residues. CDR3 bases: TGTGCCAGCAGCGTAGGAGGGGGCATTAACACCATATATTTT. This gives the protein CASSVGGGINTIYF.

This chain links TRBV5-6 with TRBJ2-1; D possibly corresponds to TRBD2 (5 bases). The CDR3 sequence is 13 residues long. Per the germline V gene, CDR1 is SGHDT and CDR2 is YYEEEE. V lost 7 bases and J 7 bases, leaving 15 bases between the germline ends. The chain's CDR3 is CASVTGNLNEQFF. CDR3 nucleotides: TGTGCCAGCGTTACGGGGAATCTAAATGAGCAGTTCTTC.

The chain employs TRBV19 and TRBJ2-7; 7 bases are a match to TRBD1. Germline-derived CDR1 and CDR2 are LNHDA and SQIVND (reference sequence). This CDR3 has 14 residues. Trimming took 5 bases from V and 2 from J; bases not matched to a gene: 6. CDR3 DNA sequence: TGTGCCAGTAGTCCTGGGACAGCAGCCTACGAGCAGTACTTC. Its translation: CASSPGTAAYEQYF.

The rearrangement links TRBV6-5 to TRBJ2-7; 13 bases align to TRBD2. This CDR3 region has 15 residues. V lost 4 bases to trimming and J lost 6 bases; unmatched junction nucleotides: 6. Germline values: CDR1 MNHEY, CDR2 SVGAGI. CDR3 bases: TGTGCCAGCAGTTCAAGGACTAGCGGGAGCCGCGAGCAGTACTTC. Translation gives CASSSRTSGSREQYF.

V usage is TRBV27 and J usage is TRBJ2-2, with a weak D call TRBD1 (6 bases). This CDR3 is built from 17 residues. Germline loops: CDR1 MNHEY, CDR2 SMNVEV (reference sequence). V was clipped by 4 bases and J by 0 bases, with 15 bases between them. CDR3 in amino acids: CASSSGQSTPNTGELFF. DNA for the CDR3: TGTGCCAGCAGTTCTGGACAGTCAACCCCGAACACCGGGGAGCTGTTTTTT.

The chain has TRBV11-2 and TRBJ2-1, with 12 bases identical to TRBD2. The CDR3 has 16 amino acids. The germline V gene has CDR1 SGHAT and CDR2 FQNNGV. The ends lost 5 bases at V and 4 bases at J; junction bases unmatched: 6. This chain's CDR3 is CASSPLLAGGYNEQFF. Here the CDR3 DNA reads TGTGCCAGCAGCCCGCTACTAGCGGGAGGTTACAATGAGCAGTTCTTC. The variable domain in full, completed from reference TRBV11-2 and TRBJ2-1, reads EAGVAQSPRYKIIEKRQSVAFWCNPISGHATLYWYQQILGQGPKLLIQFQNNGVVDDSQLPKDRFSAERLKGVDSTLKIQPAKLEDSAVYLCASSPLLAGGYNEQFFGPGTRLTVL.

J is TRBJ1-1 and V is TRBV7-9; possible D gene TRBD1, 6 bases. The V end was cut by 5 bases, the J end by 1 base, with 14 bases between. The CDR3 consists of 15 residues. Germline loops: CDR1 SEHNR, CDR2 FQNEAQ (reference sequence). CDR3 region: CASSLQGIGNTEAFF. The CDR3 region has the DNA TGTGCCAGCAGCCTACAGGGTATAGGGAACACTGAAGCTTTCTTT.

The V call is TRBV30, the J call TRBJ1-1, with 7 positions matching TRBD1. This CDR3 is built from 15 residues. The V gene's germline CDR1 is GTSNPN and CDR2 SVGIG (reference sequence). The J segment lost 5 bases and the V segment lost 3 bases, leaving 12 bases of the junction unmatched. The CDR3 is CAWRGRGGRRTEAFF. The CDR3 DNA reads TGTGCCTGGAGGGGGAGAGGGGGCAGGAGAACTGAAGCTTTCTTT.

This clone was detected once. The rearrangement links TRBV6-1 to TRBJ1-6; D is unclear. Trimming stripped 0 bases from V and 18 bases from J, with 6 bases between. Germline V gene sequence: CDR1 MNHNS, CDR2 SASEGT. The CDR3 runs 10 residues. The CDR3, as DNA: TGTGCCAGCAGTGAAGCGCGTGCCCACTTT. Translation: CASSEARAHF.

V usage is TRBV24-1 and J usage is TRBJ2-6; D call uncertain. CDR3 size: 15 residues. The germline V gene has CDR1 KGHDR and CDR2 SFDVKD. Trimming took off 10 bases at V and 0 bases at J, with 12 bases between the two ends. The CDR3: CATGELSSGANVLTF. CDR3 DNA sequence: TGTGCCACTGGTGAACTGAGCTCTGGGGCCAACGTCCTGACTTTC.

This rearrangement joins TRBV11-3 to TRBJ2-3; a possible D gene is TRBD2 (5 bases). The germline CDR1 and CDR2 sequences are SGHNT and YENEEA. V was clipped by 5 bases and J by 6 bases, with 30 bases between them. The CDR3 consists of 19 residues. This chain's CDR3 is CASSATLVLPVTRGDTQYF. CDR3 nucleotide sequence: TGTGCCAGCAGCGCTACCTTGGTCCTGCCAGTAACCCGAGGGGATACGCAGTATTTT.

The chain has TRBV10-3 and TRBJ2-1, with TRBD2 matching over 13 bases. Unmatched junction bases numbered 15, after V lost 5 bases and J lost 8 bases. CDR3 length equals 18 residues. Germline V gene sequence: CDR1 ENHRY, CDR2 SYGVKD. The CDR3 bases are TGTGCCATCAGTAGGACTAGCGGGAGTAGCAGAGAGAGCGATGAGCAGTTCTTC. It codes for CAISRTSGSSRESDEQFF.

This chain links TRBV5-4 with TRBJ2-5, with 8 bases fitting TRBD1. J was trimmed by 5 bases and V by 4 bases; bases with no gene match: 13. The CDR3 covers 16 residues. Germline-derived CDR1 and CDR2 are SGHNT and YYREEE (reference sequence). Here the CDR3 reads CASSDKRQGYGETQYF. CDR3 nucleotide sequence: TGTGCCAGCAGCGACAAACGACAGGGGTACGGGGAGACCCAGTACTTC.